A selection of T cell receptor beta chains follows, all from one sample in a study of blood T cell repertoires in COVID-19. The data were produced by immunoSEQ multiplex PCR, yet TCRdb's version contains in-frame clones alone and is incomplete. The sample yields around 200,000 clones, roughly 85% seen once. Sequencing used PBMCs or T cells enriched from blood (not recorded which). These TCRs come from a middle-aged woman with acute COVID-19. Both conserved end residues are part of each CDR3. A D gene is named only where the DNA matches it firmly. Clone size is given for some rows only: seen once, a few or many times, or a class if the clone is expanded.

cdr3_nt: TGTGCCAGCTCTCAAGGGCCAGGGGAAACGTACGAGCAGTACTTC
cdr3_aa: CASSQGPGETYEQYF
d_call: .
v_call: TRBV18
j_call: TRBJ2-7
clone_size: .

cdr3_nt: TGTGCCATCAGTGAGTCGAAGGGGTACTATGGCTACACCTTC
cdr3_aa: CAISESKGYYGYTF
d_call: .
v_call: TRBV10-3
j_call: TRBJ1-2
clone_size: .

cdr3_nt: TGCGCCAGCAGCCAAGTTTGGGGGCCTGATGGGGACGAGCAGTACTTC
cdr3_aa: CASSQVWGPDGDEQYF
d_call: .
v_call: TRBV4-1
j_call: TRBJ2-7
clone_size: many

cdr3_nt: TGTGCCAGCAGTGAACCTCGGCAGGGGGCGTTCGGGGAGCTGTTTTTT
cdr3_aa: CASSEPRQGAFGELFF
d_call: TRBD1
v_call: TRBV2
j_call: TRBJ2-2
clone_size: .

cdr3_nt: TGTGCCAGCAGCTCCTTCGGGGGGAACACTGAAGCTTTCTTT
cdr3_aa: CASSSFGGNTEAFF
d_call: .
v_call: TRBV3-1/TRBV3-2
j_call: TRBJ1-1
clone_size: .

cdr3_nt: TGTGCCAGCAGCTTAGAGGGGACAGGGGATCAGCCCCAGCATTTT
cdr3_aa: CASSLEGTGDQPQHF
d_call: TRBD1
v_call: TRBV7-2
j_call: TRBJ1-5
clone_size: .

cdr3_nt: TGCGCCAGCAGCTTGGCCTATCCTACCGGGGAGCTGTTTTTT
cdr3_aa: CASSLAYPTGELFF
d_call: .
v_call: TRBV5-1
j_call: TRBJ2-2
clone_size: .

cdr3_nt: TGTGCCAGCAGCCAAGCGCTAGGAAACACCATATATTTT
cdr3_aa: CASSQALGNTIYF
d_call: .
v_call: TRBV14
j_call: TRBJ1-3
clone_size: .

cdr3_nt: TGTGCCAGCAGAGGACAGGGCCTTAGCACAGATACGCAGTATTTT
cdr3_aa: CASRGQGLSTDTQYF
d_call: TRBD1
v_call: TRBV2
j_call: TRBJ2-3
clone_size: .

cdr3_nt: TGCGCCAGCAGCTCGGGACAGGGGCCTGGAAACACCATATATTTT
cdr3_aa: CASSSGQGPGNTIYF
d_call: TRBD1
v_call: TRBV4-1
j_call: TRBJ1-3
clone_size: few

cdr3_nt: TGTGCCAGCAGCCCCGACTTTTCACCCCTCCACTTT
cdr3_aa: CASSPDFSPLHF
d_call: .
v_call: TRBV7-2
j_call: TRBJ1-6
clone_size: .

cdr3_nt: TGCGCCAGCAGCCAAGAGGGGACAGGGGTTCCTCAAAGCAATCAGCCCCAGCATTTT
cdr3_aa: CASSQEGTGVPQSNQPQHF
d_call: TRBD1
v_call: TRBV4-3
j_call: TRBJ1-5
clone_size: few

cdr3_nt: TGTGCCAGTAGTATTCAGGGGGCATACAATCAGCCCCAGCATTTT
cdr3_aa: CASSIQGAYNQPQHF
d_call: TRBD1
v_call: TRBV19
j_call: TRBJ1-5
clone_size: .

cdr3_nt: TGTGCCAGCAGCGCTTTGGGGGCTACTAACACAGATACGCAGTATTTT
cdr3_aa: CASSALGATNTDTQYF
d_call: .
v_call: TRBV9
j_call: TRBJ2-3
clone_size: .

cdr3_nt: TGTGCCAGCAGCTCCGGGGGGCCGCAAGAGACCCAGTACTTC
cdr3_aa: CASSSGGPQETQYF
d_call: .
v_call: TRBV7-2
j_call: TRBJ2-5
clone_size: .

cdr3_nt: TGTGCCAGCAGTTACTCTGCGCAGGGCAACTATGGCTACACCTTC
cdr3_aa: CASSYSAQGNYGYTF
d_call: .
v_call: TRBV6-5
j_call: TRBJ1-2
clone_size: .

cdr3_nt: TGTGCCAGCAGCGCCCCTTATGAAGGAGCGGCACCAGCTAACTATGGCTACACCTTC
cdr3_aa: CASSAPYEGAAPANYGYTF
d_call: .
v_call: TRBV9
j_call: TRBJ1-2
clone_size: .

cdr3_nt: TGTGCCAGCAGCCAATACAGGGTACCCCAATACAATGAGCAGTTCTTC
cdr3_aa: CASSQYRVPQYNEQFF
d_call: .
v_call: TRBV21-1
j_call: TRBJ2-1
clone_size: .

cdr3_nt: TGTGCCATCAGTGACGGTAGCGGGGCCTACAATGAGCAGTTCTTC
cdr3_aa: CAISDGSGAYNEQFF
d_call: TRBD2
v_call: TRBV10-3
j_call: TRBJ2-1
clone_size: once

cdr3_nt: TGTGCCAGCAGCCACAGGGGACCGAGGTCAACTAATGAAAAACTGTTTTTT
cdr3_aa: CASSHRGPRSTNEKLFF
d_call: .
v_call: TRBV3-1/TRBV3-2
j_call: TRBJ1-4
clone_size: .

cdr3_nt: TGTGCCAGCAGTCAAGAATACTCAAGAGATAGCAATCAGCCCCAGCATTTT
cdr3_aa: CASSQEYSRDSNQPQHF
d_call: .
v_call: TRBV27
j_call: TRBJ1-5
clone_size: few

cdr3_nt: TGTGCCAGCAGCTTGGAGTATGCGGGAGAATACGAGCAGTACTTC
cdr3_aa: CASSLEYAGEYEQYF
d_call: TRBD2
v_call: TRBV5-4
j_call: TRBJ2-7
clone_size: .

cdr3_nt: TGCAGCGGGGGACAGGGGAATGAAAAACTGTTTTTT
cdr3_aa: CSGGQGNEKLFF
d_call: TRBD1
v_call: TRBV29-1
j_call: TRBJ1-4
clone_size: .

cdr3_nt: TGCGCCAGCAGCTTGGCAGGACAGTCCTACGAGCAGTACTTC
cdr3_aa: CASSLAGQSYEQYF
d_call: .
v_call: TRBV5-1
j_call: TRBJ2-7
clone_size: .

cdr3_nt: TGTGCCATCAGTGGTGAGTTCACAGATACGCAGTATTTT
cdr3_aa: CAISGEFTDTQYF
d_call: .
v_call: TRBV10-3
j_call: TRBJ2-3
clone_size: .

cdr3_nt: TGTGCCAGCAGCTCAAAACTGGGAGGCACAGATACGCAGTATTTT
cdr3_aa: CASSSKLGGTDTQYF
d_call: .
v_call: TRBV11-3
j_call: TRBJ2-3
clone_size: once

cdr3_nt: TGCGCCAGCAGCACTAGGACAGGGAACACTGAAGCTTTCTTT
cdr3_aa: CASSTRTGNTEAFF
d_call: TRBD1
v_call: TRBV4-1
j_call: TRBJ1-1
clone_size: .

cdr3_nt: TGTGCCTGGAATCTTGGACAGGGGATTGATGGCTACACCTTC
cdr3_aa: CAWNLGQGIDGYTF
d_call: TRBD1
v_call: TRBV30
j_call: TRBJ1-2
clone_size: .

cdr3_nt: TGTGCCAGCAGCGTAGCTGGTGGGGGCGGCAAAAACATTCAGTACTTC
cdr3_aa: CASSVAGGGGKNIQYF
d_call: .
v_call: TRBV9
j_call: TRBJ2-4
clone_size: .

cdr3_nt: TGTGCCAGCAGCTTGGGGACATCGCGCACTGAAGCTTTCTTT
cdr3_aa: CASSLGTSRTEAFF
d_call: .
v_call: TRBV5-6
j_call: TRBJ1-1
clone_size: .

cdr3_nt: TGTGCCAGCAGCTTAGTGGGGGGGTCCACTGAAGCTTTCTTT
cdr3_aa: CASSLVGGSTEAFF
d_call: .
v_call: TRBV7-9
j_call: TRBJ1-1
clone_size: .

cdr3_nt: TGTGCCAGCAGCTGGGCCGGACAGGATACGCAGTATTTT
cdr3_aa: CASSWAGQDTQYF
d_call: .
v_call: TRBV5-5
j_call: TRBJ2-3
clone_size: .

cdr3_nt: TGTGCCAGCAGCTTCAGGGGGTCCTACGAGCAGTACTTC
cdr3_aa: CASSFRGSYEQYF
d_call: TRBD1
v_call: TRBV12-3/TRBV12-4
j_call: TRBJ2-7
clone_size: .

cdr3_nt: TGTGCCAGCAGCTTAGCGGCAGGGGCTGATACGCAGTATTTT
cdr3_aa: CASSLAAGADTQYF
d_call: .
v_call: TRBV7-2
j_call: TRBJ2-3
clone_size: .

cdr3_nt: TGTGCCAGCAGCCAAGGGGGCAGGGGCGGCAATCAGCCCCAGCATTTT
cdr3_aa: CASSQGGRGGNQPQHF
d_call: .
v_call: TRBV14
j_call: TRBJ1-5
clone_size: few

cdr3_nt: TGCGCCAGCAGCCAAGAGGGGGGATGGGGCACAGATACGCAGTATTTT
cdr3_aa: CASSQEGGWGTDTQYF
d_call: .
v_call: TRBV4-3
j_call: TRBJ2-3
clone_size: .

cdr3_nt: TGTGCCAGCAGTGGGGACAGGGCGAACCTAGCAACTAATGAAAAACTGTTTTTT
cdr3_aa: CASSGDRANLATNEKLFF
d_call: TRBD1
v_call: TRBV2
j_call: TRBJ1-4
clone_size: .

cdr3_nt: TGTGCTAGTGGTTCGGGTGACAGCCCTTACAATGAGCAGTTCTTC
cdr3_aa: CASGSGDSPYNEQFF
d_call: .
v_call: TRBV12-5
j_call: TRBJ2-1
clone_size: .

cdr3_nt: TGTGCCAGTAGTATAGCCACAGGGGGCTGGCTTGGCTACACCTTC
cdr3_aa: CASSIATGGWLGYTF
d_call: TRBD1
v_call: TRBV19
j_call: TRBJ1-2
clone_size: .

cdr3_nt: TGTGCCAGCAGGGACGGGACAGGGTGGAACACTGAAGCTTTCTTT
cdr3_aa: CASRDGTGWNTEAFF
d_call: TRBD1
v_call: TRBV2
j_call: TRBJ1-1
clone_size: .

cdr3_nt: TGTGCCACCAGTGGCGGAGGGCCTTACACTGAAGCTTTCTTT
cdr3_aa: CATSGGGPYTEAFF
d_call: .
v_call: TRBV24-1
j_call: TRBJ1-1
clone_size: .

cdr3_nt: TGTGCCAGCAGCCTCAGGGGTTGGGTCGGCTATGGCTACACCTTC
cdr3_aa: CASSLRGWVGYGYTF
d_call: .
v_call: TRBV3-1/TRBV3-2
j_call: TRBJ1-2
clone_size: .

cdr3_nt: TGCGCCAGCAGCTTGGTCGGGGTTTGGGAGGAAAACTATGGCTACACCTTC
cdr3_aa: CASSLVGVWEENYGYTF
d_call: .
v_call: TRBV5-1
j_call: TRBJ1-2
clone_size: .

cdr3_nt: TGTGCCAGTAGCCGGGGGGAACCGCAGTATTTT
cdr3_aa: CASSRGEPQYF
d_call: TRBD2
v_call: TRBV19
j_call: TRBJ2-3
clone_size: .

cdr3_nt: TGCGCCAGCAGCCCCGGGGGCACTGAAGCTTTCTTT
cdr3_aa: CASSPGGTEAFF
d_call: .
v_call: TRBV4-1
j_call: TRBJ1-1
clone_size: .

cdr3_nt: TGTGCCAGCAGCTTAGGACAGGGGACAGGGCAGCCCCAGCATTTT
cdr3_aa: CASSLGQGTGQPQHF
d_call: TRBD1
v_call: TRBV11-2
j_call: TRBJ1-5
clone_size: .

cdr3_nt: TGTGCCAGTAGTCTTGGAACCGGGGGACACTATGGCTACACCTTC
cdr3_aa: CASSLGTGGHYGYTF
d_call: .
v_call: TRBV19
j_call: TRBJ1-2
clone_size: .

cdr3_nt: TGTGCCAGCAGTCCCGTCGGGGGGGCCAACGTCCTGACTTTC
cdr3_aa: CASSPVGGANVLTF
d_call: .
v_call: TRBV27
j_call: TRBJ2-6
clone_size: .